Below are 3 T cell receptor beta chains sequenced from a single sample in a study of early T cells in non-severe SARS-CoV-2 infection listed by TCRdb under 2021. Preparation of the library involved 5' RACE. Sequencing was performed on a NextSeq 500. TCRdb trimmed the raw reads at Q25, called clones with MiXCR and kept productive beta chains. Every entry covers one CDR3 protein and lists the most common genes and DNA from its rows. This sample lists about 60,000 distinct CDR3 sequences; roughly an eighth were detected once. Clones ranked in the top ten supply approximately 4.8% of the sample. Sequencing used whole blood. Receptors were obtained from an adult who was a healthcare worker with PCR-confirmed SARS-CoV-2 infection or an uninfected control (not recorded which).

This clonotype was seen repeatedly, ten times or more. The V gene is TRBV3-1, the J gene TRBJ2-3; no reliable D call. The CDR3 has 14 residues. Trimming shortened V by 8 bases and J by 3 bases, and 15 bases separated the two germline ends. CDR1 LGHDT and CDR2 YNNKEL come from the germline V gene (reference sequence). CDR3 residues: CASSPRQTTDTQYF. CDR3 DNA: TGTGCCAGCTCTCCTCGGCAGACGACAGATACGCAGTATTTT.

The table lists this clonotype with many counts. The genes are TRBV5-1 and TRBJ2-1; 7 bases are a match to TRBD2. V trimming: 0 bases; J trimming: 8 bases; junction bases outside the gene matches: 5. Germline assignment: CDR1 SGHRS and CDR2 YFSETQ. The CDR3 spans 14 residues. CDR3 nucleotide sequence: TGCGCCAGCAGCTTGGAAGCGGGAACCTATGAGCAGTTCTTC. The encoded protein is CASSLEAGTYEQFF.

This rearrangement joins TRBV7-6 to TRBJ1-1; D is uncertain. V gave up 1 base and J gave up 1 base, with 7 bases separating them. The CDR3 has 14 residues. Germline CDR1 is SGHVS and CDR2 is FNYEAQ. The CDR3 sequence: CASSLEAENTEAFF. In nucleotides, the CDR3 is TGTGCCAGCAGCTTAGAGGCAGAGAACACTGAAGCTTTCTTT.